Reported below is one T cell receptor beta chain. As yet, its antigen is unknown. This sample stems from a study of identifying expanded T cells in peripheral blood. Study findings and constraints: Clone count variance between roughly 2-week samples rose with total template count. Over around two and four weeks, about 16.4 and 19 clones changed, versus around 1.2 between replicates.

Healthy donors had no documented immune events, such as infections, while sampled. TCRdb's copy holds only in-frame clones and misses some; the assay was immunoSEQ multiplex PCR. The sample consists of under 100,000 clones, roughly 84% of them appearing once. The CDR3 runs 16 residues. CDR1 and CDR2 (germline): ENHRY, SYGVKD. V was clipped by 6 bases and J by 2 bases; unmatched bases: 11. Sequencing was carried out using blood. This TCR derives from a person aged 18 to 70 in good health. The gene calls are TRBV10-3 and TRBJ2-5; 8 nucleotides align to TRBD1. CDR3: CAISPQPGQAQETQYF. Here the CDR3 DNA reads TGTGCCATCAGCCCTCAACCGGGACAGGCACAAGAGACCCAGTACTTC.